The clone carrying this T cell receptor (beta chain) was detected a few times. Its antigen is currently unknown. Unique molecular identifiers were used in preparing the TCRbeta library. In TCRdb, the PCR reads were re-called with MiXCR into one record per CDR3 protein. The repertoire holds 250,000 to 300,000 distinct CDR3 sequences, with roughly 7.8% as singletons. The data are from a study of T-cell reconstitution after alpha-beta-depleted transplantation in children. The study, taken as a whole, reports: When one year had passed after transplant, most T-cell counts and diversity came from newly produced T cells. At day 60, the high TCRbeta diversity found in some patients originated from recipient T cells and thymic progenitors that had survived.

Deletions cut 1 base from V and 5 bases from J, with 17 bases between. The CDR3 is made up of 16 amino acids. Germline V gene data show CDR1 as LGHDT and CDR2 as YNNKEL (reference sequence). The sample was peripheral blood, taken 360 days after TCRalphabeta/CD19-depleted stem cell transplant. The chain employs TRBV3-1 and TRBJ2-5, with a weak D call TRBD2 (6 bases). This clonotype was sampled from a female patient aged 2-9 years who had a stem cell transplant for Fanconi anemia, so the T cells may come from the graft donor. CDR3 sequence: CASSQGRTGEWETQYF. The CDR3 DNA reads TGTGCCAGCAGCCAAGGTCGGACGGGGGAATGGGAGACCCAGTACTTC.